This TCR beta chain was profiled in a study of CD8+ T cells in alopecia areata. Across the study: For the treated group, dosing was oral tofacitinib at 5 to 10 mg twice daily. The duration of tofacitinib was 6 to 18 months, with 6 months off drug afterward. Study results and limitations: In lesional scalp, particularly from alopecia totalis/universalis, clonality was higher than in normal scalp.

There are 14 residues in the CDR3. The germline CDR1 and CDR2 sequences are LNHNV and YYDKDF (reference sequence). The ends lost 1 base at V and 8 bases at J; junction bases unmatched: 6. About this clone itself: Its antigen is undetermined.

Researchers gathered lesional scalp punch biopsies and peripheral blood from patients with alopecia areata. In each case, RNA was isolated and then reverse transcribed into cDNA as the sequencing template. The data were produced by immunoSEQ multiplex PCR, yet TCRdb's version contains in-frame clones alone and is incomplete. The table lists around 250,000 clones, roughly two thirds of them singletons. The V call is TRBV15, the J call TRBJ1-2; 8 positions match TRBD1. This specimen was CD4+ T cells sorted from blood, taken at week 0. The receptor's source is a human donor with alopecia areata. The CDR3 DNA sequence: TGTGCCACCAGCAGAGGGTCAAGGACAGGGGGCTACACCTTC. It yields the protein CATSRGSRTGGYTF.